This T cell receptor (beta chain) derives from a study of long-term antiretroviral therapy in people with HIV. Per germline, CDR1 SGHRS and CDR2 YFSETQ. The CDR3 runs to 18 residues. The V and J ends lost 0 bases and 0 bases, in that order; junction bases with no gene match: 6. Sequencing relied on immunoSEQ assay v3.0, run at survey level. TCRdb's table, derived via immunoSEQ multiplex PCR, lists solely in-frame clones and lacks some. The sample shows approximately 35,000 clones, around 80% of them seen only once. This chain uses TRBV5-1 with TRBJ1-4, with TRBD1 identical over 9 bases. This sequence originates from a woman aged 50 to 60 with HIV. Sample: unsorted PBMCs, taken 3.1 years after starting antiretroviral therapy. The DNA of the CDR3 is TGCGCCAGCAGCTTGGCCGGACAGGGGAATCCAACTAATGAAAAACTGTTTTTT. It yields the protein CASSLAGQGNPTNEKLFF.